This TCR beta chain came from a study of monozygotic twins with inflammatory bowel disease. CDR1 and CDR2 from the germline V gene are SGHDT and YYEEEE. This CDR3 comprises 13 residues. With the 5' RACE reads reprocessed, TCRdb shows one record per CDR3 protein and no DNA. This sample's clone table lists more than 300,000 distinct CDR3 sequences. The chain carries TRBV5-6 and TRBJ2-3. The sequence derives from a human donor with ulcerative colitis or Crohn's disease, or a healthy co-twin of an affected twin (not recorded which). Sample: blood. The CDR3 protein is CASSRGPTDTQYF.